This T cell receptor beta chain was identified during a study of blood T cell repertoires in COVID-19. The CDR3 loop spans 13 amino acids. Germline V gene data show CDR1 as SQVTM and CDR2 as ANQGSEA. Trimming cost V 5 bases and J 5 bases, with 15 bases left between them. Here immunoSEQ multiplex PCR was the method, and the copy in TCRdb shows in-frame clones only, minus some. Here the sample spans 130,000 to 150,000 clones, around 85% being singletons. The specimen was PBMCs or T cells enriched from blood (not recorded which). The sequence was obtained from a man over 45 who had recovered from COVID-19. The chain is built from TRBV29-1 and TRBJ1-1; maybe TRBD1 (6 bases). The CDR3 spells CSVQQGGGTEAFF. The CDR3 DNA follows: TGCAGCGTTCAACAGGGTGGTGGGACTGAAGCTTTCTTT.